This TCR beta chain emerged from a study of T cells in Graves' hyperthyroidism and ophthalmopathy. In the study overall: Peripheral blood specimens were obtained at initial diagnosis, prior to any treatment.

Concerning this clonotype itself: Its matching antigen is unknown.

Authors of the study amplified TCR beta CDR3 regions from RNA transcripts. Researchers ran a first-round RT-PCR on the TCR CDR3 using the HTBI primer set. MiXCR was run by TCRdb on the multiplex PCR reads, yielding one entry per CDR3 protein. Among more than 350,000 distinct CDR3 sequences, approximately 14% were seen once, and the ten largest hold roughly a fifth. The study, taken as a whole, reports: Most clonotypes expanded in thyroid above 0.001 were likewise present in blood.

Criteria for exclusion of patients were uncontrolled infection, other autoimmune disease, pregnancy or lactation. Sequences were obtained from blood. This TCR was sampled from a woman aged 60 to 75 with Graves' ophthalmopathy.

The CDR3 DNA sequence: TGTGCCATCAGAGACCAACTAGCGGGAGCTGCAGATACGCAGTATTTT. Translating gives CAIRDQLAGAADTQYF. The chain links TRBV10-3 to TRBJ2-3, with 11 bases matching TRBD2. CDR1 is ENHRY and CDR2 is SYGVKD in the germline V gene. J lost 4 bases, V lost 6 bases, and 9 bases had no gene match. CDR3 length equals 16 residues.